This is a list of T cell receptor beta chains from one sample in a study of immune cell composition in non-small cell lung cancer. Measured with immunoSEQ multiplex PCR; TCRdb has only the in-frame clones, and not every one. The sample lists approximately 14,000 clones; over 65% were seen once. The sequenced sample was lung tumor tissue. All receptors derive from a human donor with non-small cell lung cancer. Each CDR3 is given with its conserved first and last residue. Each record gives: J gene, V gene, CDR3 protein.

TRBJ1-2,TRBV10-3,CAISGTDRVNYGYTF
TRBJ2-3,TRBV7-2,CASSRPSGPTADTQYF
TRBJ2-1,TRBV4-1,CASSQSGGAKSSYNEQFF
TRBJ1-1,TRBV19,CASKGVRMTEAFF
TRBJ1-1,TRBV28,CASRREDIQGTFEAFF
TRBJ2-2,TRBV7-9,CASTFPDNANTGELFF
TRBJ2-2,TRBV18,CASSPKAGGPDTGELFF
TRBJ2-1,TRBV15,CATSNRDRGDVQFF
TRBJ2-1,TRBV7-3,CASSASSGGNEQFF
TRBJ1-2,TRBV11-1,CASSWGDSNYGYTF
TRBJ2-2,TRBV19,CASSISSGGATGELFF
TRBJ1-1,TRBV27,CASSSYIAGTEAFF
TRBJ2-1,TRBV6-5,CASRRGTGYNEQFF
TRBJ2-3,TRBV7-9,CASSLARTSTDTQYF
TRBJ1-2,TRBV7-2,CASSLASGAGYGYTF
TRBJ2-7,TRBV10-2,CASSVPASGTSGRALANEQYF
TRBJ2-1,TRBV7-8,CASSLRLAGYNEQFF